This T cell receptor (beta chain) originates from a study of T cell responses to AZD1222 COVID-19 vaccine. Findings and limits, study-wide: Seropositive status at baseline applied to only a handful of AZD1222 recipients. The span of vaccine-associated CD4 TCRs extended across spike, with dominance at 160-218 and 743-854. After two AZD1222 doses, spike-specific TCR breadth and depth rose versus day 0.

Data came from immunoSEQ multiplex PCR; TCRdb stores just in-frame clones and leaves some out. The sample holds 95,000 to 110,000 clones, about 93% seen once. Details on this clone: No antigen is known for it.

CDR1 MNHEY and CDR2 SMNVEV come from the germline V gene (reference sequence). The CDR3 consists of 12 residues. Trimming left V 5 bases short and J 3 bases short, with 4 bases between. The sequence came from an adult in good health. The sample consisted of peripheral blood, taken on day 0 of AZD1222 vaccination. The chain joins TRBV27 to TRBJ2-2; D uncertain. CDR3 in DNA: TGTGCCAGCAGTCCTTACACCGGGGAGCTGTTTTTT. Residues: CASSPYTGELFF.